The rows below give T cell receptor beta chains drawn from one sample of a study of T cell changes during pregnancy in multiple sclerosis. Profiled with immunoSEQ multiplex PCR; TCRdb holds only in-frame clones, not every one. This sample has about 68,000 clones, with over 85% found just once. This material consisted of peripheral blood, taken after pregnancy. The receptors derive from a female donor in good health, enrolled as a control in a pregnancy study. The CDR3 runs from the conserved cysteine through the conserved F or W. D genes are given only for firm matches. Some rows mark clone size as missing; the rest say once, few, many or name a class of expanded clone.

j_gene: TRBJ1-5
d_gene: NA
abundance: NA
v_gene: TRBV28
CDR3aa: CATKGGFNQPQHF
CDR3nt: TGTGCCACCAAAGGGGGTTTCAATCAGCCCCAGCATTTT

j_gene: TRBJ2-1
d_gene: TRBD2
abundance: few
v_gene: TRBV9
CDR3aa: CASSVEFGTSRYNEQFF
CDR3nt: TGTGCCAGCAGCGTAGAATTTGGGACTAGCAGATACAATGAGCAGTTCTTC

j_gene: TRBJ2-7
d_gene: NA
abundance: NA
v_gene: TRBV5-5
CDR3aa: CASSLVQGPSYEQYF
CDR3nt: TGTGCCAGCAGCTTGGTTCAGGGGCCCTCCTACGAGCAGTACTTC

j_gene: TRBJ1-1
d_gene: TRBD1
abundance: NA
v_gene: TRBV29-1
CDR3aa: CSVLTQGLNTEAFF
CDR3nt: TGCAGCGTGCTTACACAGGGGTTGAACACTGAAGCTTTCTTT

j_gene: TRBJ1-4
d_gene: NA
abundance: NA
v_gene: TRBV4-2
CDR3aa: CASSQDRGATNEKLFF
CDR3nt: TGTGCCAGCAGCCAAGATCGCGGGGCAACTAATGAAAAACTGTTTTTT

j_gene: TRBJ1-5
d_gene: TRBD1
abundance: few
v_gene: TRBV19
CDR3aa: CASRSRDRGRTSQPQHF
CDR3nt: TGTGCCAGTAGGTCCCGGGACAGGGGGCGTACAAGTCAGCCCCAGCATTTT

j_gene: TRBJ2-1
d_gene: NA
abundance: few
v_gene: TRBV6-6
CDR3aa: CASSSILPGGNEQFF
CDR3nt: TGTGCCAGCAGTTCGATCCTTCCCGGGGGCAATGAGCAGTTCTTC

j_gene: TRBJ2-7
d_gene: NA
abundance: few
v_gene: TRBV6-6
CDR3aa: CASTSDTGLSYEQYF
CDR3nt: TGTGCCAGCACCTCTGATACAGGGCTTTCCTACGAGCAGTACTTC

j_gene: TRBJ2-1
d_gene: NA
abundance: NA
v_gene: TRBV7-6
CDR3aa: CASSLGGASYNEQFF
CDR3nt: TGTGCCAGCAGCTTGGGGGGGGCCAGCTACAATGAGCAGTTCTTC

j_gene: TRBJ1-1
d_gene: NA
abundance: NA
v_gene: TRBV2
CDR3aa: CASSSGGRHMNTEAFF
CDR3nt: TGTGCCAGCAGTAGCGGTGGCAGGCACATGAACACTGAAGCTTTCTTT

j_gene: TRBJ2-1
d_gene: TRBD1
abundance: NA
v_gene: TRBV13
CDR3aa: CASSLPGGQNEQFF
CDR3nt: TGTGCCAGCAGCTTACCAGGGGGCCAGAATGAGCAGTTCTTC

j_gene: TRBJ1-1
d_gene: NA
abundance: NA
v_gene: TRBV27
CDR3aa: CASSFASTAEAFF
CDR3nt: TGTGCCAGCAGTTTCGCGAGTACAGCTGAAGCTTTCTTT